These 21 T cell receptor beta chains came from one sample sequenced in a study of blood T cell repertoires in COVID-19. The data were produced by immunoSEQ multiplex PCR, yet TCRdb's version contains in-frame clones alone and is incomplete. The data hold approximately 190,000 clones, with around 80% observed a single time. Source material: peripheral blood. The receptors were gathered from a human donor with acute or convalescent COVID-19. The donor label of this sample is uncertain.

The V call is TRBV11-1, the J call TRBJ2-7, with 13 bases aligning to TRBD2. The germline V gene encodes CDR1 SGHAT and CDR2 FQDESV (reference sequence). With V trimmed by 5 bases and J by 2 bases, 6 bases remained unmatched. The length of the CDR3 is 16 residues. The DNA of the CDR3 is TGTGCCAGCAGCCGGACTAGCGGGAGCCCCGCCTACGAGCAGTACTTC. Protein product: CASSRTSGSPAYEQYF.

This clone was recorded a few times. The rearrangement joins TRBV6-2 or TRBV6-3 to TRBJ2-1; 7 bases are shared with TRBD2. V gave up 0 bases and J gave up 1 base; unmatched junction bases: 6. The CDR3 runs 17 residues. CDR1 is MNHEY and CDR2 is SVGEGT in the germline V gene. The CDR3 reads CASSYSSGRASYNEQFF. CDR3 coding DNA: TGTGCCAGCAGTTACTCCTCAGGGAGGGCATCCTACAATGAGCAGTTCTTC.

The chain uses TRBV28 and TRBJ2-3, with D maybe TRBD1 (5 bases). Deletions cut 2 bases from V and 4 bases from J, with 10 bases between. CDR1 is MDHEN, CDR2 SYDVKM, per germline. This CDR3 has 14 residues. As DNA, the CDR3 is TGTGCCAGCAGTTTACCAGGGATCCCAGATACGCAGTATTTT. Its translation: CASSLPGIPDTQYF.

This clone was seen more than once but under ten times. Other DNA sequences in this specimen translate into the identical CDR3. This chain joins TRBV19 and TRBJ2-7; a possible D gene is TRBD2 (6 bases). Germline assignment: CDR1 LNHDA and CDR2 SQIVND (reference sequence). The length of the CDR3 is 15 residues. V dropped 0 bases and J dropped 2 bases, with 11 bases sitting between them. The CDR3 DNA is TGTGCCAGTAGTATAGATTGGAGGGGTCCCTACGAGCAGTACTTC. Translation gives CASSIDWRGPYEQYF.

This rearrangement joins TRBV30 to TRBJ2-1; D possibly corresponds to TRBD2 (6 bases). Germline assignment: CDR1 GTSNPN and CDR2 SVGIG (reference sequence). Between the trimmed V and J ends, which lost 4 bases and 0 bases, there was a span of 10 bases. The CDR3 consists of 14 residues. The CDR3 DNA is TGTGCCTGGATGCGGCGGGGCTCCTACAATGAGCAGTTCTTC. This codes for CAWMRRGSYNEQFF.

This clone was seen a single time. V gene TRBV5-1 combines with J gene TRBJ1-1; TRBD1 might be the D (6 bases). The germline V gene encodes CDR1 SGHRS and CDR2 YFSETQ. The CDR3 consists of 16 residues. Trimming shortened V by 0 bases and J by 1 base, and 13 bases separated the two germline ends. In DNA form, the CDR3 reads TGCGCCAGCAGCTTGGGGGGAATGACAGGGAACACTGAAGCTTTCTTT. Amino acids: CASSLGGMTGNTEAFF.

The V gene is TRBV2, the J gene TRBJ1-4, with unresolved D. Looked up from germline, CDR1 is SNHLY and CDR2 is FYNNEI. Trimming took 6 bases from V and 7 from J, leaving 15 bases between them. The CDR3 spans 14 residues. The CDR3 DNA reads as TGTGCCAGCAGAGGCGGACGGGGAGGTGAAAAACTGTTTTTT. Translation: CASRGGRGGEKLFF.

This chain links TRBV19 with TRBJ1-2; 9 bases map to TRBD1. There are 15 residues in the CDR3. In germline, CDR1 is LNHDA, CDR2 SQIVND (reference sequence). J lost 8 bases, V lost 5 bases, and 12 bases had no gene match. This CDR3 reads CASSPPGQGGRGYTF. The CDR3 bases are TGTGCCAGTAGTCCTCCGGGACAGGGAGGTCGGGGCTACACCTTC.

This clone was detected once. This chain uses TRBV19 with TRBJ2-5, with 10 bases matching TRBD1. Losses at the gene ends were 4 bases for V and 0 bases for J; bases not matched to a gene: 5. Germline V lookup: CDR1 LNHDA, CDR2 SQIVND (reference sequence). The CDR3 is 16 residues long. The CDR3 region is CASSKGGTGDQETQYF. CDR3 DNA sequence: TGTGCCAGTAGTAAAGGGGGGACAGGGGACCAAGAGACCCAGTACTTC.

The V call is TRBV25-1, the J call TRBJ1-1; 7 bases fit TRBD1. The CDR3 is made up of 18 amino acids. Germline V gene lookup returns CDR1 MGHDK and CDR2 SYGVNS. Trimming took 4 bases from V and 3 from J; bases not matched to a gene: 17. The CDR3, as DNA: TGTGCCAGCAGTGCATCCCGACAGGGCACAGGGTACGACACTGAAGCTTTCTTT. It encodes CASSASRQGTGYDTEAFF.

V is TRBV19 and J is TRBJ2-1, with TRBD1 identical over 11 bases. Germline CDR1 is LNHDA and CDR2 is SQIVND (reference sequence). The J segment lost 6 bases and the V segment lost 6 bases, leaving 7 bases of the junction unmatched. The CDR3 consists of 15 residues. The CDR3 is CASSRTGTGGNEQFF. The CDR3 nucleotides are TGTGCCAGTAGCCGTACCGGGACAGGGGGCAATGAGCAGTTCTTC.

The chain couples TRBV2 to TRBJ2-7; D call uncertain. V lost 1 base and J 4 bases, leaving 5 bases between the germline ends. Germline CDR1 SNHLY, CDR2 FYNNEI. The CDR3 sequence is 12 residues long. This CDR3 reads CASSEDGYEQYF. CDR3 sequence (DNA): TGTGCCAGCAGTGAAGACGGTTACGAGCAGTACTTC.

This chain joins TRBV11-2 and TRBJ2-3; 8 bases fit TRBD1. Germline trimming cut 3 bases from V and 2 bases from J; bases unmatched to any gene: 1. Per the germline V gene, CDR1 is SGHAT and CDR2 is FQNNGV. This CDR3 spans 14 amino acids. CDR3 sequence: CASSLTGVTDTQYF. The CDR3 DNA sequence: TGTGCCAGCAGCTTGACAGGGGTCACAGATACGCAGTATTTT.

The chain recombines TRBV27 with TRBJ2-2, with D unclear. V was clipped by 11 bases and J by 1 base, with 14 bases between them. Germline CDR1 reads MNHEY; CDR2 reads SMNVEV (reference sequence). The CDR3 loop spans 14 amino acids. In nucleotides, the CDR3 is TGTGCCGTCCGAGGTAGGAAGAACACCGGGGAGCTGTTTTTT. Its protein product is CAVRGRKNTGELFF.

CDR3 DNA sequence: TGCGCCAGCAGTGAGAGCGGGGCGGGAGTACCCGAGCAGTACTTC. This sequence encodes CASSESGAGVPEQYF. This chain joins TRBV10-1 and TRBJ2-7, with 7 bases identical to TRBD2. CDR3 size: 15 residues. J lost 6 bases, V lost 2 bases, and 10 bases had no gene match. Germline CDR1 and CDR2: WNHNN and SYGVQD (reference sequence).

This chain links TRBV11-2 with TRBJ2-1; D may be TRBD2 (7 bases). CDR1 is SGHAT, CDR2 FQNNGV, per germline. The CDR3 sequence is 16 residues long. V shed 2 bases and J shed 9 bases, with 20 bases lying between them. The CDR3 DNA is TGTGCCAGCAGCTTATCGGGGGCGGGGGCCGGCAGTGAGCAGTTCTTC. Protein sequence: CASSLSGAGAGSEQFF. The whole variable domain, filled in from reference TRBV11-2 and TRBJ2-1, reads EAGVAQSPRYKIIEKRQSVAFWCNPISGHATLYWYQQILGQGPKLLIQFQNNGVVDDSQLPKDRFSAERLKGVDSTLKIQPAKLEDSAVYLCASSLSGAGAGSEQFFGPGTRLTVL.

The genes are TRBV5-5 and TRBJ1-3; the D is unclear. The germline V gene has CDR1 SGHKS and CDR2 YYEKEE (reference sequence). This CDR3 is 14 amino acids long. The V end lost 4 bases, the J end lost 3 bases, and 11 bases lay between the germline ends. CDR3 DNA sequence: TGTGCCAGCAGCGAAAGACAAGGTGGAAACACCATATATTTT. Translated, it gives CASSERQGGNTIYF.

This CDR3 is CASSGERSGDTQYF. CDR3 sequence (DNA): TGCGCCAGCAGTGGGGAACGGAGCGGAGATACGCAGTATTTT. This chain joins TRBV10-1 and TRBJ2-3, with TRBD2 as a possible D gene (5 bases). The V gene lost 4 bases and the J gene lost 5 bases, with 13 bases spanning the gap. The CDR3 covers 14 residues. The germline V gene encodes CDR1 WNHNN and CDR2 SYGVQD (reference sequence).

This clone was seen more than once but under ten times. The chain combines TRBV12-3 or TRBV12-4 with TRBJ1-6, with D possibly being TRBD1 (5 bases). V lost 6 bases and J 10 bases, leaving 10 bases between the germline ends. This CDR3 spans 12 amino acids. As DNA, the CDR3 is TGTGCCAGCAGACGGGGACTCTCACCCCTCCACTTT. Protein: CASRRGLSPLHF.

This clone has just one count. The chain joins TRBV29-1 to TRBJ1-2, with D unresolved. CDR1 and CDR2 from the germline V gene are SQVTM and ANQGSEA. V gave up 4 bases and J gave up 2 bases, with 8 bases separating them. The CDR3 has 12 residues. As DNA, the CDR3 is TGCAGCGTTGTTAGCCTGAACTATGGCTACACCTTC. Protein: CSVVSLNYGYTF. Complete variable domain (other parts from reference TRBV29-1 and TRBJ1-2): SAVISQKPSRDICQRGTSLTIQCQVDSQVTMMFWYRQQPGQSLTLIATANQGSEATYESGFVIDKFPISRPNLTFSTLTVSNMSPEDSSIYLCSVVSLNYGYTFGSGTRLTVV.

This clone was counted a few times. This chain joins TRBV3-1 (or the pseudogene TRBV3-2) and TRBJ2-5, with TRBD1 identical over 8 bases. Germline V gives CDR1 LGHDT, CDR2 YNNKEL (reference sequence). CDR3 length equals 14 residues. The V segment lost 5 bases and the J segment 2 bases; nucleotides outside the gene matches: 4. CDR3 residues: CASSLGDRQETQYF. DNA for the CDR3: TGTGCCAGCAGCTTGGGGGACAGGCAAGAGACCCAGTACTTC.